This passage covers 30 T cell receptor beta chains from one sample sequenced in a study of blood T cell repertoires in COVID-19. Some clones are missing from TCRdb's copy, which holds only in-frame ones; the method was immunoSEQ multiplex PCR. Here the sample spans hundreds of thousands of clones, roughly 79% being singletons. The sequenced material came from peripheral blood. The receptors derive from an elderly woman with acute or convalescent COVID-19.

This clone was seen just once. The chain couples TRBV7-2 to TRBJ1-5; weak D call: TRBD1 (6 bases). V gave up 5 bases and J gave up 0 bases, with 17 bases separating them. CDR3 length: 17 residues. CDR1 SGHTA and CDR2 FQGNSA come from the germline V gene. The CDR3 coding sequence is TGTGCCAGCAGCCTCCATAGGACAGATTATAGCAATCAGCCCCAGCATTTT. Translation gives CASSLHRTDYSNQPQHF.

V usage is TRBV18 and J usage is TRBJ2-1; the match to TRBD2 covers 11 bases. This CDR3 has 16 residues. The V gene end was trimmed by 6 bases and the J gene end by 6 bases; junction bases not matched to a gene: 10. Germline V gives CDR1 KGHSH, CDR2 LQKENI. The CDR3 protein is CASSKIVAGGPNEQFF. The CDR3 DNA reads TGTGCCAGCTCTAAAATAGTAGCGGGGGGGCCCAATGAGCAGTTCTTC.

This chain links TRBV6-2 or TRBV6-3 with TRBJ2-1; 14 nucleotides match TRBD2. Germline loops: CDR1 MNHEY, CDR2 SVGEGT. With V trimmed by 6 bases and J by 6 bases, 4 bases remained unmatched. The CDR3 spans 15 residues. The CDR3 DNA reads TGTGCCAGCAGCCCGGGACTAGCGGGGGCCAATGAGCAGTTCTTC. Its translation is CASSPGLAGANEQFF.

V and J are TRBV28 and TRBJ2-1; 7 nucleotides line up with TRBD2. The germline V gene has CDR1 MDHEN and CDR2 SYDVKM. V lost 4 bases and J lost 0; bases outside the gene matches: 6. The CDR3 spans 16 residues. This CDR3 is CASSSYLADSYNEQFF. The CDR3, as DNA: TGTGCCAGCAGTTCCTATCTAGCGGACTCCTACAATGAGCAGTTCTTC.

The CDR3 DNA reads as TGTGCCAGCAGTTTCCCCCCGTCAGGGAAGCAGCCCCAGCATTTT. The encoded protein is CASSFPPSGKQPQHF. This chain connects TRBV28 to TRBJ1-5, with TRBD1 as a possible D gene (5 bases). In germline, CDR1 is MDHEN, CDR2 SYDVKM. The CDR3 has 15 amino acids. V gave up 3 bases and J gave up 7 bases, with 16 bases separating them.

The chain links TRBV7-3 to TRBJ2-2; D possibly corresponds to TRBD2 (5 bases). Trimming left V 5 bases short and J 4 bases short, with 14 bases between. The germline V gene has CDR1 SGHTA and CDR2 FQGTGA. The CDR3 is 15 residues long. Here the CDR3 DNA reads TGTGCCAGCAGCACCCTAATGAGGGCCACCGGGGAGCTGTTTTTT. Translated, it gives CASSTLMRATGELFF.

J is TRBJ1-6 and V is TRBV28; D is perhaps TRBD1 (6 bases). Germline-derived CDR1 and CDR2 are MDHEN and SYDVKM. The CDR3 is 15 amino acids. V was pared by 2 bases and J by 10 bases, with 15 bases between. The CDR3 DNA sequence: TGTGCCAGCAGTTTAAATGCGCCAGGGGTGTCACCCCTCCACTTT. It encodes CASSLNAPGVSPLHF.

The chain's CDR3 is CASSQPSGTGDYGYTF. CDR3 nucleotide sequence: TGTGCCAGCAGCCAGCCATCCGGGACAGGGGACTATGGCTACACCTTC. V is TRBV3-1 (or the pseudogene TRBV3-2) and J is TRBJ1-2; TRBD1 aligns across 10 bases. The germline V gene has CDR1 LGHDT and CDR2 YNNKEL (reference sequence). The CDR3 consists of 16 residues. V trimming: 3 bases; J trimming: 3 bases; junction bases outside the gene matches: 7.

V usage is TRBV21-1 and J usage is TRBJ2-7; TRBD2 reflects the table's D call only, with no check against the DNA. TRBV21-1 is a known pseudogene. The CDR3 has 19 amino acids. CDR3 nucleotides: TGTGCCAGCAGCAAAGTCCACAGGATTGGGACTAGCGGGAGTGACGAGCAGTACTTC. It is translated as CASSKVHRIGTSGSDEQYF.

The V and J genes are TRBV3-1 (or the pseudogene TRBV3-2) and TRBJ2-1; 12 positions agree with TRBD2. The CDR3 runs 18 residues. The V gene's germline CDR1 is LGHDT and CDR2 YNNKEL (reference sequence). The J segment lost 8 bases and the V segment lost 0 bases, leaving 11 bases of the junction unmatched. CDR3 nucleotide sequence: TGTGCCAGCAGCCAAGAGGATACTAGCGGGGGGTCGTTTGATGAGCAGTTCTTC. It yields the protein CASSQEDTSGGSFDEQFF.

The CDR3 DNA reads TGTGCCAGCAGTGTACAGGGGTTCCTCACTGAAGCTTTCTTT. It is translated as CASSVQGFLTEAFF. This chain joins TRBV28 and TRBJ1-1; TRBD1 agrees at 7 bases. V dropped 5 bases and J dropped 4; count of bases not matched to a gene: 7. The CDR3 sequence is 14 residues long. The V gene's germline CDR1 is MDHEN and CDR2 SYDVKM.

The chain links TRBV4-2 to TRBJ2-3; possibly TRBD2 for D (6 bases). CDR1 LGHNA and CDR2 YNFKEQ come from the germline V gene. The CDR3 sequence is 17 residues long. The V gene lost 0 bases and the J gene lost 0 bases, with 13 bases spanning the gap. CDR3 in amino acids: CASSQDRGGDSTDTQYF. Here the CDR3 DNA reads TGTGCCAGCAGCCAAGATCGGGGCGGGGATAGCACAGATACGCAGTATTTT.

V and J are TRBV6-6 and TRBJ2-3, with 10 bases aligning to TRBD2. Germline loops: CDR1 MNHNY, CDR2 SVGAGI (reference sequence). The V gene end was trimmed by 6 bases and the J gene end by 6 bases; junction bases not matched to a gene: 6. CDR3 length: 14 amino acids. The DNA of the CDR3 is TGTGCCAGCAGAACTAGCGGGGTACGGGATACGCAGTATTTT. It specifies CASRTSGVRDTQYF.

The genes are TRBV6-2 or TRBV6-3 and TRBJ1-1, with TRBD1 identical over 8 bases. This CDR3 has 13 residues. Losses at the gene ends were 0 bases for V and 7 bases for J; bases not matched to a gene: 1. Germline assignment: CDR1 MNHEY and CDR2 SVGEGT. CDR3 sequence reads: CASSYSTGVEAFF. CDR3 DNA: TGTGCCAGCAGTTACTCGACAGGGGTTGAAGCTTTCTTT.

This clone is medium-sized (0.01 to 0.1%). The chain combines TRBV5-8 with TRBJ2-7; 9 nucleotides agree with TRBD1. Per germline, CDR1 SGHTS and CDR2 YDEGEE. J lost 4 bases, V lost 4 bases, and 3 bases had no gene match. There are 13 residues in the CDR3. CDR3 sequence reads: CASSTGTGYEQYF. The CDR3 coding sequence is TGTGCCAGCAGCACAGGGACAGGGTACGAGCAGTACTTC.

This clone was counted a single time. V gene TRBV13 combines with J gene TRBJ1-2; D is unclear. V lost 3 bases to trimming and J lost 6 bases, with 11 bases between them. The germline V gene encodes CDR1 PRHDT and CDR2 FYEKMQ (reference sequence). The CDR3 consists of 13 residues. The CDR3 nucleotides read TGTGCCAGCAGCTTCCGGGGATTACATGGCTACACCTTC. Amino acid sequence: CASSFRGLHGYTF.

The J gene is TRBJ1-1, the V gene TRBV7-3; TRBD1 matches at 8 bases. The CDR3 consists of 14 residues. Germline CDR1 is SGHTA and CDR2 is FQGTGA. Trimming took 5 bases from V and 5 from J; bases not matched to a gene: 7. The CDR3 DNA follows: TGTGCCAGCAGCGACAGGGGTGCGTTGACTGAAGCTTTCTTT. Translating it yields CASSDRGALTEAFF.

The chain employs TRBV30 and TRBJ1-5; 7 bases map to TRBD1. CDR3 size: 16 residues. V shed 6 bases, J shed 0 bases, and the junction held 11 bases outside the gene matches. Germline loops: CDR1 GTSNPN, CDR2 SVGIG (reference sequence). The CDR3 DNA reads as TGTGCCTGTCCCTTCCCGGGACAGACTAGCAATCAGCCCCAGCATTTT. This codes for CACPFPGQTSNQPQHF.

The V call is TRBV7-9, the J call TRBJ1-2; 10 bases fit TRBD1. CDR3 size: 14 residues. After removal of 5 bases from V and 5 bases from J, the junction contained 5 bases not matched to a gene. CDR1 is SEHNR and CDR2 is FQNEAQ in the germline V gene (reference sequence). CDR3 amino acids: CASSGGTGEYGYTF. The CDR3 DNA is TGTGCCAGCAGCGGAGGGACAGGGGAATATGGCTACACCTTC.

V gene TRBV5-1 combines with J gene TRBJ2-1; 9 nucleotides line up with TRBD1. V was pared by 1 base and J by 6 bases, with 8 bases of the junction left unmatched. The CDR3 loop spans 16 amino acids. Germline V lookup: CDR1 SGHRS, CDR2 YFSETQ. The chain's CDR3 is CASSLQSGTGINEQFF. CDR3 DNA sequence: TGCGCCAGCAGCTTGCAAAGCGGGACAGGGATCAATGAGCAGTTCTTC.

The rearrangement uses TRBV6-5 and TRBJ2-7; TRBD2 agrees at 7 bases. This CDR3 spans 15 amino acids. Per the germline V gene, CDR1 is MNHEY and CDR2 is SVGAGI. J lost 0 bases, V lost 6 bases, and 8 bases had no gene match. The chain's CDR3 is CASSRLARSSYEQYF. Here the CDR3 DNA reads TGTGCCAGCAGCCGACTAGCCAGGAGCTCCTACGAGCAGTACTTC.

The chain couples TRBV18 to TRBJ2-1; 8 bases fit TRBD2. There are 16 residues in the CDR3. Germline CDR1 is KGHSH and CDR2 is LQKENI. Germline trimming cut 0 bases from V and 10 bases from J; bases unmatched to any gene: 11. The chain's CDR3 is CASSPPSAGGFPEQFF. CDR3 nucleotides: TGTGCCAGCTCACCACCCAGCGCGGGAGGTTTTCCCGAGCAGTTCTTC.

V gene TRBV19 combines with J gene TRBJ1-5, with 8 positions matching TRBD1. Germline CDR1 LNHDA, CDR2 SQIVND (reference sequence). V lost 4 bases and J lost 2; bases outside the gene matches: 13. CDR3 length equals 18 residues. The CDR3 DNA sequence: TGTGCCAGTAGTAGAGGGACAGGTTATGGAGTAGGCAATCAGCCCCAGCATTTT. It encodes CASSRGTGYGVGNQPQHF.

The CDR3 sequence: CASSPLTDNYGYTF. CDR3 coding DNA: TGCGCCAGCAGCCCCCTGACAGATAACTATGGCTACACCTTC. The chain is built from TRBV5-1 and TRBJ1-2; possible D gene TRBD1, 5 bases. V lost 4 bases and J 1 base, leaving 11 bases between the germline ends. The CDR3 length is 14 residues. Germline values: CDR1 SGHRS, CDR2 YFSETQ. Full variable domain (rest looked up from reference TRBV5-1 and TRBJ1-2): KAGVTQTPRYLIKTRGQQVTLSCSPISGHRSVSWYQQTPGQGLQFLFEYFSETQRNKGNFPGRFSGRQFSNSRSEMNVSTLELGDSALYLCASSPLTDNYGYTFGSGTRLTVV.

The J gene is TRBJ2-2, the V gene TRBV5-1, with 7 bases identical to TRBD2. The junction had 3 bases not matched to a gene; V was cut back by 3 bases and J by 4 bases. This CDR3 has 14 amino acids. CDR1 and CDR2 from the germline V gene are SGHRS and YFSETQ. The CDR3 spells CASSWEGTTGELFF. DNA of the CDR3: TGCGCCAGCAGCTGGGAGGGGACCACCGGGGAGCTGTTTTTT.

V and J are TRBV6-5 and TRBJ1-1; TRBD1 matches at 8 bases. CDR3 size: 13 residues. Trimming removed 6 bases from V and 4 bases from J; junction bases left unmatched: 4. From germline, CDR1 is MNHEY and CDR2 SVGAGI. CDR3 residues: CASRDRAATEAFF. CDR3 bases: TGTGCCAGCAGGGACAGGGCCGCCACTGAAGCTTTCTTT.

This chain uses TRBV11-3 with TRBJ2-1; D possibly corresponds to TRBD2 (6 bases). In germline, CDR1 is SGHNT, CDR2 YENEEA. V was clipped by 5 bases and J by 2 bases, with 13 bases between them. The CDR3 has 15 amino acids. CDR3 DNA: TGTGCCAGCAGCCTAAGGGACTCCACCTACAATGAGCAGTTCTTC. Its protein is CASSLRDSTYNEQFF.

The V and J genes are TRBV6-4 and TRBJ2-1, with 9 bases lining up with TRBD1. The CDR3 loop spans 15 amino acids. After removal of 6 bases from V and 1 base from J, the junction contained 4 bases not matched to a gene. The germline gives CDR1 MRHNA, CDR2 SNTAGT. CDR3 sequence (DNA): TGTGCCAGCAGCGCCGGGACAGGGTCCTACAATGAGCAGTTCTTC. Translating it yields CASSAGTGSYNEQFF.

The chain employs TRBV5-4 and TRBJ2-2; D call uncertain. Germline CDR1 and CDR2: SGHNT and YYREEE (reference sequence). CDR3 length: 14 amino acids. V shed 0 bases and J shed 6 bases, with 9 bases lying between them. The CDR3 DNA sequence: TGTGCCAGCAGCTTGGATCCGGCGGCCGGGGAGCTGTTTTTT. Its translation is CASSLDPAAGELFF.

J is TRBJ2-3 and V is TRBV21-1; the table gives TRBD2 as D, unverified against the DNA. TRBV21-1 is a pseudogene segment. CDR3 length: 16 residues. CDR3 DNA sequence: TGTGCCAGCAGCATCCTTCGTGGGGAGTCGACAGATACGCAGTATTTT. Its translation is CASSILRGESTDTQYF.